The 21 T cell receptor beta chains listed next were all sequenced from one sample in a study of blood T cell repertoires in COVID-19. Libraries were prepared by immunoSEQ multiplex PCR; TCRdb keeps only in-frame clonotypes and omits some of them. The table lists roughly 210,000 clones, over 75% of them singletons. The specimen sequenced was PBMCs or T cells enriched from blood (not recorded which). The receptors derive from a man aged 25-45 years in a cohort exposed to, infected with or recovered from COVID-19 (not recorded which).

V usage is TRBV9 and J usage is TRBJ1-2; 7 bases map to TRBD1. Trimming cost V 0 bases and J 5 bases; bases outside gene matches: 4. Germline CDR1 and CDR2: SGDLS and YYNGEE. The CDR3 runs 14 residues. The CDR3 DNA follows: TGTGCCAGCAGCGTAGAGGAGGGGGCGTATGGCTACACCTTC. It codes for CASSVEEGAYGYTF.

The CDR3 DNA reads as TGTGCCAGTAGTATTGGGCGGGGAAACTCTGGAAACACCATATATTTT. Its translation is CASSIGRGNSGNTIYF. The chain recombines TRBV19 with TRBJ1-3; D unresolved. The length of the CDR3 is 16 residues. Trimming left V 3 bases short and J 0 bases short, with 12 bases between. The germline CDR1 and CDR2 sequences are LNHDA and SQIVND (reference sequence).

V usage is TRBV6-6 and J usage is TRBJ1-6, with TRBD1 matching over 8 bases. The CDR3 loop spans 17 amino acids. The V segment lost 5 bases and the J segment 7 bases; nucleotides outside the gene matches: 13. Germline V gene lookup returns CDR1 MNHNY and CDR2 SVGAGI (reference sequence). As DNA, the CDR3 is TGTGCCAGCAGTCCCCCAGGGGGCAGGGCCAGGAATTCACCCCTCCACTTT. The encoded protein is CASSPPGGRARNSPLHF.

In its sample, this clone was seen a few times. The rearrangement links TRBV7-9 to TRBJ2-1; the match to TRBD1 covers 7 bases. J was trimmed by 7 bases and V by 3 bases; bases with no gene match: 9. The length of the CDR3 is 15 residues. Germline V CDR1 and CDR2: SEHNR, FQNEAQ (reference sequence). DNA of the CDR3: TGTGCCAGCAGCTTTGGGCAGGGGGTAAAGAATGAGCAGTTCTTC. Amino acid sequence: CASSFGQGVKNEQFF.

This clone is a singleton in its sample. The chain has TRBV3-1 (or the pseudogene TRBV3-2) and TRBJ2-1, with TRBD1 matching over 9 bases. Germline CDR1 is LGHDT and CDR2 is YNNKEL (reference sequence). CDR3 length: 16 residues. Trimming took 4 bases from V and 8 from J; bases not matched to a gene: 12. This CDR3 is CASSPQTGGQGDEQFF. As DNA, the CDR3 is TGTGCCAGCAGCCCCCAGACAGGGGGTCAAGGGGATGAGCAGTTCTTC.

V usage is TRBV11-2 and J usage is TRBJ1-5, with a possible D match to TRBD1 (5 bases). This CDR3 contains 15 residues. V was clipped by 2 bases and J by 0 bases, with 8 bases between them. In germline, CDR1 is SGHAT, CDR2 FQNNGV. In DNA form, the CDR3 reads TGTGCCAGCAGCTTACAGGGAAATAGCAATCAGCCCCAGCATTTT. This sequence encodes CASSLQGNSNQPQHF.

V and J are TRBV6-1 and TRBJ1-2; D is possibly TRBD1 (6 bases). From germline, CDR1 is MNHNS and CDR2 SASEGT. This CDR3 region has 16 residues. V was clipped by 2 bases and J by 8 bases, with 21 bases between them. The CDR3 region has the DNA TGTGCCAGCAGTGAAACCGCAACCGGGGGGCGGAGAGGCTACACCTTC. Translated: CASSETATGGRRGYTF.

The chain links TRBV7-2 to TRBJ2-7; unclear D gene. This CDR3 is built from 16 residues. Germline loops: CDR1 SGHTA, CDR2 FQGNSA. With 1 base removed from V and 0 bases from J, the gap between germline ends came to 13 bases. Here the CDR3 reads CASSLGPLTGSYEQYF. The CDR3 nucleotides read TGTGCCAGCAGCTTAGGTCCCTTGACGGGCTCCTACGAGCAGTACTTC.

The chain is built from TRBV18 and TRBJ1-2, with D maybe TRBD1 (6 bases). In germline, CDR1 is KGHSH, CDR2 LQKENI. V lost 3 bases and J lost 2, with 13 bases in between. The CDR3 covers 15 residues. CDR3 in amino acids: CASSPQLDRNYGYTF. CDR3 nucleotides: TGTGCCAGCTCACCGCAGCTGGACAGAAACTATGGCTACACCTTC.

This chain uses TRBV28 with TRBJ1-5; D unclear. V was pared by 6 bases and J by 2 bases, with 14 bases between. This CDR3 is built from 15 residues. The germline gives CDR1 MDHEN, CDR2 SYDVKM. This CDR3 is CASRPRITGNQPQHF. The CDR3 bases are TGTGCCAGCAGACCTAGGATAACCGGCAATCAGCCCCAGCATTTT.

The chain links TRBV18 to TRBJ2-3, with 11 bases identical to TRBD1. The CDR3 covers 16 residues. In germline, CDR1 is KGHSH, CDR2 LQKENI. With 4 bases clipped from V and 4 bases from J, the junction kept 7 bases outside the gene matches. CDR3 nucleotide sequence: TGTGCCAGCTCACTGAATCCGGGACAGGGGGCAGATACGCAGTATTTT. The encoded protein is CASSLNPGQGADTQYF.

The rearrangement uses TRBV12-2 and TRBJ2-2; the table calls TRBD1, which could not be checked here. TRBV12-2 is marked as a pseudogene. The CDR3 totals 19 residues. CDR3 DNA sequence: TGTGCAAGTCGCTTCTCCAGTCAGGGGGCGCTTACGAACACCGGGGAGCTGTTTTTT. This sequence encodes CASRFSSQGALTNTGELFF.

The rearrangement links TRBV18 to TRBJ2-2; TRBD1 matches 7 bases. V shed 3 bases and J 6 bases; nucleotides not matched to a gene: 4. CDR1 is KGHSH and CDR2 is LQKENI in the germline V gene. The CDR3 sequence is 14 residues long. The CDR3 sequence: CASSPHRGAGELFF. CDR3 coding DNA: TGTGCCAGCTCACCCCACAGGGGAGCCGGGGAGCTGTTTTTT.

This rearrangement joins TRBV19 to TRBJ1-5; maybe TRBD1 (5 bases). CDR1 and CDR2 from the germline V gene are LNHDA and SQIVND (reference sequence). CDR3 size: 15 residues. V was clipped by 1 base and J by 7 bases, with 14 bases between them. The CDR3 sequence: CASSIAPAGWQPQHF. Here the CDR3 DNA reads TGTGCCAGTAGTATAGCGCCGGCAGGGTGGCAGCCCCAGCATTTT. The full variable domain, its missing parts supplied by reference TRBV19 and TRBJ1-5, is DGGITQSPKYLFRKEGQNVTLSCEQNLNHDAMYWYRQDPGQGLRLIYYSQIVNDFQKGDIAEGYSVSREKKESFPLTVTSAQKNPTAFYLCASSIAPAGWQPQHFGDGTRLSIL.

The chain couples TRBV7-2 to TRBJ2-5; D perhaps matches TRBD2 (6 bases). The CDR3 spans 14 residues. V shed 1 base and J shed 4 bases, with 10 bases lying between them. Per germline, CDR1 SGHTA and CDR2 FQGNSA. CDR3 in DNA: TGTGCCAGCAGCTTAGGCGGAGCGGGAGAGACCCAGTACTTC. Protein sequence: CASSLGGAGETQYF.

The V and J genes are TRBV4-1 and TRBJ1-1, with TRBD1 matching 10 bases. CDR3 length: 14 residues. Trimming removed 1 base from V and 7 bases from J; junction bases left unmatched: 3. Per the germline V gene, CDR1 is MGHRA and CDR2 is YSYEKL. The CDR3 region is CASSQVGTGVEAFF. In nucleotides, the CDR3 is TGCGCCAGCAGCCAAGTGGGGACAGGGGTTGAAGCTTTCTTT.

The rearrangement links TRBV5-8 to TRBJ2-1, with 11 bases matching TRBD2. The CDR3 runs 15 residues. V was clipped by 2 bases and J by 3 bases; unmatched bases: 1. Germline V gives CDR1 SGHTS, CDR2 YDEGEE. As DNA, the CDR3 is TGTGCCAGCAGCTTCGGGACTAGCGGCTACAATGAGCAGTTCTTC. It encodes CASSFGTSGYNEQFF.

This rearrangement joins TRBV9 to TRBJ2-5; TRBD2 aligns across 8 bases. CDR1 SGDLS and CDR2 YYNGEE come from the germline V gene. V lost 0 bases, J lost 5 bases, and 6 bases stayed unmatched. The CDR3 has 15 amino acids. CDR3 DNA sequence: TGTGCCAGCAGCGTAGGGTACGGGAGGGCGGAGACCCAGTACTTC. Its translation is CASSVGYGRAETQYF.

The chain couples TRBV2 to TRBJ2-2; 8 bases map to TRBD2. The CDR3 extends over 14 amino acids. Per germline, CDR1 SNHLY and CDR2 FYNNEI. V trimming: 6 bases; J trimming: 5 bases; junction bases outside the gene matches: 5. The CDR3 DNA reads TGTGCCAGCAGATCCGGGAGGGGAACCGGGGAGCTGTTTTTT. This sequence encodes CASRSGRGTGELFF.

This sequence joins TRBV5-1 and TRBJ2-5, with D perhaps TRBD1 (6 bases). The length of the CDR3 is 15 residues. Germline loops: CDR1 SGHRS, CDR2 YFSETQ. Between the trimmed V and J ends, which lost 4 bases and 2 bases, there was a span of 15 bases. The CDR3 DNA reads as TGCGCCAGCAGCCTGACGGGCACAGGGCAAGAGACCCAGTACTTC. This gives the protein CASSLTGTGQETQYF.

This clone was seen only once. One end of the junction fails to match germline, which may point to a read error. The rearrangement joins TRBV7-9 to TRBJ2-3; 9 bases line up with TRBD2. The CDR3 totals 14 residues. Per the germline V gene, CDR1 is SEHNR and CDR2 is FQNEAQ (reference sequence). The DNA of the CDR3 is TGTGCCAGCAGCTTATTCGAGCGGGGGGATATGCAGTATTTT. Its protein is CASSLFERGDMQYF.